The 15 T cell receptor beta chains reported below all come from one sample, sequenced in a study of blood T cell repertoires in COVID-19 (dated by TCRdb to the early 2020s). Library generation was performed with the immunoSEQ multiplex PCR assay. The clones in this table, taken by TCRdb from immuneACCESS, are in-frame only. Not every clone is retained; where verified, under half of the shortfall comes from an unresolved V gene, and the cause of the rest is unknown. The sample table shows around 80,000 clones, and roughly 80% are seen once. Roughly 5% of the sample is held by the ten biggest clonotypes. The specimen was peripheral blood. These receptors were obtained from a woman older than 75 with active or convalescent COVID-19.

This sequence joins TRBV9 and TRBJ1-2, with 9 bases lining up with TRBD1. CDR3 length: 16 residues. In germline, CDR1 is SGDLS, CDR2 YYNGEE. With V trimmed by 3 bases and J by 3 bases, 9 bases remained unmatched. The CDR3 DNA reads TGTGCCAGCAGCGGCGGACAGGGGAGTTTGTACTATGGCTACACCTTC. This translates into CASSGGQGSLYYGYTF.

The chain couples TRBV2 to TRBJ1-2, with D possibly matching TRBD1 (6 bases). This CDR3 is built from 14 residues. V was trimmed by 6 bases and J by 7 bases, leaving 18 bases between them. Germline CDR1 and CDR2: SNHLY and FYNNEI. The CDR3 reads CASSQGQLSPGYTF. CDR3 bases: TGTGCCAGCAGCCAAGGACAGCTCTCCCCTGGCTACACCTTC.

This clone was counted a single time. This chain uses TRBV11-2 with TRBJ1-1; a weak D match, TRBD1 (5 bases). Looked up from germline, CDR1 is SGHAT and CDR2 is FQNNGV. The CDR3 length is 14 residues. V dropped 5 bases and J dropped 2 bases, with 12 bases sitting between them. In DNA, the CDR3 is TGTGCCAGCAGCCATATGACAGAAAACACTGAAGCTTTCTTT. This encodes CASSHMTENTEAFF.

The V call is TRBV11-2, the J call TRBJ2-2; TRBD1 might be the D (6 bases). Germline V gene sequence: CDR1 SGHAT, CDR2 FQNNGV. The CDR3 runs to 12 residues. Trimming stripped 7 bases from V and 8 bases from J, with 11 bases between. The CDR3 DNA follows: TGTGCCAGCACTTGGGGGCGAGGGGAGCTGTTTTTT. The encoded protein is CASTWGRGELFF.

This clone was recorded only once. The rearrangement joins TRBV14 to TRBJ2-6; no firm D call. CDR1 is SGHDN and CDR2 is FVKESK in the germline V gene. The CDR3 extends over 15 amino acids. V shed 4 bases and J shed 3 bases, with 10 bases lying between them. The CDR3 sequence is CASSPMRLGANVLTF. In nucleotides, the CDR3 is TGTGCCAGCAGCCCCATGAGGCTTGGGGCCAACGTCCTGACTTTC.

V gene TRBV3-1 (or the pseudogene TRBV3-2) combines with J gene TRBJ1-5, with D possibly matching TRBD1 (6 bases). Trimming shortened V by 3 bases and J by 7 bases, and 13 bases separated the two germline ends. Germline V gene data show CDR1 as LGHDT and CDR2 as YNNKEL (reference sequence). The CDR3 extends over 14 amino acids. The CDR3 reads CASSHGGARQPQHF. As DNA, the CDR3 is TGTGCCAGCAGCCATGGGGGGGCTCGACAGCCCCAGCATTTT.

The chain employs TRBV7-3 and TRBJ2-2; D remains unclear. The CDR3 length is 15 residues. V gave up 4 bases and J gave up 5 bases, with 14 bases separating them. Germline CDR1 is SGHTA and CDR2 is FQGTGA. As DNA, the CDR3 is TGTGCCAGCAGCTCACCTACCACCGGGACCGGGGAGCTGTTTTTT. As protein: CASSSPTTGTGELFF.

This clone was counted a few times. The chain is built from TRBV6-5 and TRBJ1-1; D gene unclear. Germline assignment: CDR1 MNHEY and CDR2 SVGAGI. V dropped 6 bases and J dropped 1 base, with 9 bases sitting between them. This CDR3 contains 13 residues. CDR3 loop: CASRLVRNTEAFF. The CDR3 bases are TGTGCCAGCAGGCTAGTCCGGAACACTGAAGCTTTCTTT.

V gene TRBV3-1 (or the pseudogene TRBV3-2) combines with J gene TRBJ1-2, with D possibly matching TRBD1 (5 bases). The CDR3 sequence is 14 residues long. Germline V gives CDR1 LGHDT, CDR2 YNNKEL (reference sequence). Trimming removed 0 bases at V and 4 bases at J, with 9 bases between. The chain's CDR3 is CASSQDVTGYGYTF. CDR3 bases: TGTGCCAGCAGCCAAGATGTCACAGGCTATGGCTACACCTTC.

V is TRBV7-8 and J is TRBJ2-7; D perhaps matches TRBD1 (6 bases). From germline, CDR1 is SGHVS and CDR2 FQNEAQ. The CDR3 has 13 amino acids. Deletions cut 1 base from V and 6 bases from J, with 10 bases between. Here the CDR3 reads CASSLDRGFEQYF. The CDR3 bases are TGTGCCAGCAGCTTAGATAGGGGGTTCGAGCAGTACTTC.

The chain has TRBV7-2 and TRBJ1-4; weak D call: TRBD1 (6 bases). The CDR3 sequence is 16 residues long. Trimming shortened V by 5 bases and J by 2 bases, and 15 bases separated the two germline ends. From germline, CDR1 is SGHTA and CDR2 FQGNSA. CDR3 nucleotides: TGTGCCAGCAGCAAGCGAGCAAGGGGGACTAATGAAAAACTGTTTTTT. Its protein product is CASSKRARGTNEKLFF.

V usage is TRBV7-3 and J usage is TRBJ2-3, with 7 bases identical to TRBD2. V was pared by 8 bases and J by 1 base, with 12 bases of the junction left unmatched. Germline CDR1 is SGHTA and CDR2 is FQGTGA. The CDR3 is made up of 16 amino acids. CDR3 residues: CASSGGSTRGTDTQYF. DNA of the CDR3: TGTGCCAGCTCTGGCGGGAGTACGCGTGGCACAGATACGCAGTATTTT.

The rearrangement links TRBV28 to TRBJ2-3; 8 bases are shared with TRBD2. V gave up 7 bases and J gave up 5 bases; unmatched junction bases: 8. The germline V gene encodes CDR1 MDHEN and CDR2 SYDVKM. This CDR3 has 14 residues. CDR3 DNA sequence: TGTGCCAGCAATACAGCGGGAGTAGGAGATACGCAGTATTTT. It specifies CASNTAGVGDTQYF.

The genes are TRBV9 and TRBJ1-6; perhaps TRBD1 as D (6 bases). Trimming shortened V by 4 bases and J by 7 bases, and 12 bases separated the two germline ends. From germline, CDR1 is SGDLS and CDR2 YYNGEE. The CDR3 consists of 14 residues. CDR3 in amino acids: CASSYTGQNSPLHF. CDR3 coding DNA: TGTGCCAGCAGCTACACAGGGCAGAATTCACCCCTCCACTTT.

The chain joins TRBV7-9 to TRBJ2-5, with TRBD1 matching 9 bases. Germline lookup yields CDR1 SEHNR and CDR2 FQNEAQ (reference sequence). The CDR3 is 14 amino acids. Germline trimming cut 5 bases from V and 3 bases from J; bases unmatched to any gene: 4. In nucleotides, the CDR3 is TGTGCCAGCAGCCCACAGGGGGCGAAAGAGACCCAGTACTTC. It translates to CASSPQGAKETQYF.